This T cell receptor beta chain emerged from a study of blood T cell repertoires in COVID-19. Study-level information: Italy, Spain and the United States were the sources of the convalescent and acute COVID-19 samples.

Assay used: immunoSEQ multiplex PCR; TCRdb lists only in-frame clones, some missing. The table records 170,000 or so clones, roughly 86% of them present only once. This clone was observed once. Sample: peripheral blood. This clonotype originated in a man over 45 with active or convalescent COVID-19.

The CDR3: CASSSPPTSGVYEQYF. The CDR3 bases are TGTGCCAGCAGCTCTCCTCCGACTAGCGGAGTGTACGAGCAGTACTTC. The chain links TRBV2 to TRBJ2-7, with 9 bases lining up with TRBD2. J was trimmed by 4 bases and V by 6 bases; bases with no gene match: 13. This CDR3 region has 16 residues. CDR1 and CDR2 from the germline V gene are SNHLY and FYNNEI. Supplemented by reference TRBV2 and TRBJ2-7, the full variable domain reads EPEVTQTPSHQVTQMGQEVILRCVPISNHLYFYWYRQILGQKVEFLVSFYNNEISEKSEIFDDQFSVERPDGSNFTLKIRSTKLEDSAMYFCASSSPPTSGVYEQYFGPGTRLTVT.